The 8 T cell receptor beta chains in this list originate from one sample, sequenced in a study of CD8+ T cells in alopecia areata (dated by TCRdb to 2017 to 2018). Libraries were made using the immunoSEQ multiplex PCR assay. RNA was extracted from all samples and reverse transcribed into cDNA, which served as template for TCR sequencing. The clones in this table, taken by TCRdb from immuneACCESS, are in-frame only. Not every clone is retained; where verified, under half of the shortfall comes from an unresolved V gene, and the cause of the rest is unknown. The sample table shows about 99,000 clones, and around 84% are seen once. The top ten clones comprise 11% of the sample. Taken with the paper, the label for treatment or condition translates to: oral pan-JAK inhibitor, 5-10 mg twice daily. The material was CD8+ T cells sorted from blood, obtained at approximately week 30, from a patient treated with tofacitinib. These receptors all come from a human donor with alopecia areata.

The chain recombines TRBV7-8 with TRBJ1-5; D remains ambiguous. This CDR3 contains 12 residues. Looked up from germline, CDR1 is SGHVS and CDR2 is FQNEAQ. Trimming stripped 3 bases from V and 6 bases from J, with 6 bases between. The CDR3 sequence is CASSFPSQPQHF. The CDR3 coding sequence is TGTGCCAGCAGCTTCCCAAGTCAGCCCCAGCATTTT.

The rearrangement uses TRBV11-2 and TRBJ2-7; D is uncertain. The V end was cut by 3 bases, the J end by 2 bases, with 8 bases between. CDR3 length: 13 residues. The germline V gene encodes CDR1 SGHAT and CDR2 FQNNGV. CDR3 sequence (DNA): TGTGCCAGCAGCTTTGGGGAAGCCTACGAGCAGTACTTC. Its protein product is CASSFGEAYEQYF.

The chain has TRBV5-1 and TRBJ2-7; 8 nucleotides line up with TRBD1. The CDR3 is 14 amino acids. Trimming cost V 4 bases and J 2 bases; bases outside gene matches: 5. The germline gives CDR1 SGHRS, CDR2 YFSETQ. The CDR3 DNA sequence: TGCGCCAGCAGCGCCGGGACAGGAACCTACGAGCAGTACTTC. Residues: CASSAGTGTYEQYF.

CDR3: CASSPRRQGYSGANVLTF. The CDR3, as DNA: TGTGCCAGCAGCCCCCGTCGGCAGGGATACTCTGGGGCCAACGTCCTGACTTTC. The V and J genes are TRBV7-9 and TRBJ2-6, with a tentative D call TRBD1 (5 bases). The CDR3 is 18 residues long. Germline V gene sequence: CDR1 SEHNR, CDR2 FQNEAQ (reference sequence). V gave up 5 bases and J gave up 0 bases, with 17 bases separating them.

The chain recombines TRBV6-5 with TRBJ1-5; perhaps TRBD1 as D (5 bases). From germline, CDR1 is MNHEY and CDR2 SVGAGI. The CDR3 extends over 14 amino acids. V dropped 2 bases and J dropped 1 base, with 6 bases sitting between them. The CDR3 coding sequence is TGTGCCAGCAGTTACCGGGGGAGCAATCAGCCCCAGCATTTT. It yields the protein CASSYRGSNQPQHF.

The chain recombines TRBV5-1 with TRBJ2-5; D is possibly TRBD1 (5 bases). The CDR3 has 15 amino acids. Per germline, CDR1 SGHRS and CDR2 YFSETQ. V lost 2 bases to trimming and J lost 0 bases, with 11 bases between them. The CDR3 here is CASSFTGGNQETQYF. CDR3 DNA sequence: TGCGCCAGCAGCTTTACAGGTGGCAACCAAGAGACCCAGTACTTC.

CDR3 in DNA: TGTGCCACCTCCGGGACCCGCACAGATACGCAGTATTTT. Translation gives CATSGTRTDTQYF. The chain combines TRBV15 with TRBJ2-3; D could derive from TRBD1 or TRBD2 (5 bases each). The CDR3 extends over 13 amino acids. V shed 8 bases and J shed 1 base, with 10 bases lying between them. Germline V gene sequence: CDR1 LNHNV, CDR2 YYDKDF (reference sequence).

This clone came up once. The CDR3 ends on some other residue instead of the conserved phenylalanine or tryptophan, so this is likely a read error. The DNA is omitted, as the CDR3 cannot be located on it reliably, and the CDR3 follows TCRdb's listing. The genes are TRBV25-1 and TRBJ2-7; the table's D call, TRBD1, has no DNA check behind it. Germline loops: CDR1 MGHDK, CDR2 SYGVNS. The CDR3 has 10 residues if both end residues are counted. The CDR3 here is CASSEMGQAL.